This passage covers 9 T cell receptor beta chains from one sample sequenced in a study of cytotoxic CD8 clonotypes in ibrutinib-treated CLL. Some clones are missing from TCRdb's copy, which holds only in-frame ones; the method was immunoSEQ multiplex PCR. Here the sample spans roughly 47,000 clones, approximately 50% being singletons. The material was PBMCs, obtained after 12 months of ibrutinib treatment. These receptors were obtained from a human donor with chronic lymphocytic leukemia.

This chain joins TRBV9 and TRBJ1-1; D is perhaps TRBD1 (6 bases). V was cut by 4 bases and J by 1 base, with 17 bases left in between. The germline gives CDR1 SGDLS, CDR2 YYNGEE. The length of the CDR3 is 16 residues. Written as DNA, the CDR3 is TGTGCCAGCAGCTTGGGACTCTGGGGGCGGAACACTGAAGCTTTCTTT. Translating gives CASSLGLWGRNTEAFF.

This clone occurred a few times. The V gene is TRBV19, the J gene TRBJ1-5; D gene ambiguous. The CDR3 runs 14 residues. The germline V and J ends were trimmed by 4 bases and 2 bases, with 9 bases remaining between them. Germline V lookup: CDR1 LNHDA, CDR2 SQIVND (reference sequence). Written as DNA, the CDR3 is TGTGCCAGTAGTACGACCCAGGGCAATCAGCCCCAGCATTTT. Translation gives CASSTTQGNQPQHF.

The rearrangement joins TRBV7-2 to TRBJ1-5; tentative D call: TRBD1 (6 bases). The V gene's germline CDR1 is SGHTA and CDR2 FQGNSA. Trimming pared 6 bases from V and 6 bases from J, leaving 9 bases between. This CDR3 spans 12 amino acids. CDR3 DNA sequence: TGTGCCAGCAGTAACAGGGTTCAGCCCCAGCATTTT. Its translation: CASSNRVQPQHF.

This clone was picked up a small number of times. This chain connects TRBV10-3 to TRBJ2-1; TRBD2 agrees at 7 bases. This CDR3 is built from 16 residues. CDR1 and CDR2 (germline): ENHRY, SYGVKD. V trimming: 0 bases; J trimming: 7 bases; junction bases outside the gene matches: 9. The CDR3 loop is CAISESSGTSVNEQFF. DNA for the CDR3: TGTGCCATCAGTGAGTCGTCGGGAACTAGCGTGAATGAGCAGTTCTTC.

This clone was observed a few times. This chain connects TRBV5-1 to TRBJ2-3; the match to TRBD2 covers 13 bases. The V gene's germline CDR1 is SGHRS and CDR2 YFSETQ. The CDR3 sequence is 16 residues long. Unmatched junction bases numbered 4, after V lost 0 bases and J lost 6 bases. CDR3 loop: CASSLATSGGADTQYF. CDR3 coding DNA: TGCGCCAGCAGCTTGGCCACTAGCGGGGGGGCGGATACGCAGTATTTT.

This clone came up a few times. The J gene is TRBJ2-1, the V gene TRBV5-1; D is possibly TRBD2 (6 bases). The CDR3 contains 16 residues. V dropped 0 bases and J dropped 7 bases, with 17 bases sitting between them. Germline CDR1 SGHRS, CDR2 YFSETQ. The CDR3 DNA sequence: TGCGCCAGCAGCTTGGTGGGCGGGACCCTGGGGAATGAGCAGTTCTTC. Protein sequence: CASSLVGGTLGNEQFF. The full variable domain, rest sourced from reference TRBV5-1 and TRBJ2-1, is KAGVTQTPRYLIKTRGQQVTLSCSPISGHRSVSWYQQTPGQGLQFLFEYFSETQRNKGNFPGRFSGRQFSNSRSEMNVSTLELGDSALYLCASSLVGGTLGNEQFFGPGTRLTVL.

The rearrangement links TRBV2 to TRBJ2-3; D is perhaps TRBD2 (6 bases). Per the germline V gene, CDR1 is SNHLY and CDR2 is FYNNEI. CDR3 length: 14 residues. With 4 bases removed from V and 1 base from J, the gap between germline ends came to 9 bases. The CDR3 bases are TGTGCCAGCAGTGTAACGGGAGGCACAGATACGCAGTATTTT. Its protein product is CASSVTGGTDTQYF.

The rearrangement joins TRBV19 to TRBJ2-1; D unresolved. Germline CDR1 is LNHDA and CDR2 is SQIVND (reference sequence). The CDR3 runs 15 residues. V was pared by 1 base and J by 1 base, with 8 bases between. This CDR3 is CASSIGGRSYNEQFF. The CDR3 nucleotides are TGTGCCAGTAGTATAGGGGGTCGGTCCTACAATGAGCAGTTCTTC.

This chain uses TRBV4-2 with TRBJ1-2; D not certain. This CDR3 is 14 amino acids long. The V end lost 0 bases, the J end lost 2 bases, and 7 bases lay between the germline ends. Germline assignment: CDR1 LGHNA and CDR2 YNFKEQ. CDR3 region: CASSQEDGNYGYTF. In DNA form, the CDR3 reads TGTGCCAGCAGCCAAGAAGACGGGAACTATGGCTACACCTTC.